One T cell receptor beta chain is described in this entry. The identical CDR3 is also encoded by other nucleotide sequences in the sample. The sample comes from a study of blood T cell repertoires in COVID-19. The germline V and J ends were trimmed by 11 bases and 1 base, with 11 bases remaining between them. The CDR3 is 12 amino acids. CDR1 MNHEY and CDR2 SVGAGI come from the germline V gene. Some clones are missing from TCRdb's copy, which holds only in-frame ones; the method was immunoSEQ multiplex PCR. The sample shows roughly 200,000 clones, about 80% of them seen only once. The sequenced sample was peripheral blood. The receptor comes from a human donor in a cohort sampled during active COVID-19. The J gene is TRBJ1-1, the V gene TRBV6-5; D is ambiguous. The CDR3 sequence: CASSRQNTEAFF. The CDR3 region has the DNA TGTGCCTCGAGCAGGCAGAACACTGAAGCTTTCTTT.